The present TCR beta chain was sequenced within a study of T cell changes during pregnancy in multiple sclerosis. Here immunoSEQ multiplex PCR was the method, and the copy in TCRdb shows in-frame clones only, minus some. The sample yields about 120,000 clones, approximately 95% seen once. The germline gives CDR1 MDHEN, CDR2 SYDVKM. V gave up 5 bases and J gave up 0 bases, with 16 bases separating them. The CDR3 runs to 16 residues. This sequence originates from a female donor with multiple sclerosis, enrolled in a pregnancy study. The sample in question was peripheral blood, obtained before pregnancy. The chain is built from TRBV28 and TRBJ1-2, with TRBD1 as a possible D gene (6 bases). This CDR3 is CASSPRRGTSNYGYTF. Here the CDR3 DNA reads TGTGCCAGCAGTCCCCGGCGGGGGACATCTAACTATGGCTACACCTTC.